A single sample is the source of the 24 T cell receptor beta chains below, sequenced in a study of cytomegalovirus exposure and HLA in healthy donors. Primers for the PCR totalled 60 Vbeta and 13 Jbeta. Produced via immunoSEQ multiplex PCR; TCRdb's table is partial and in-frame only. This sample's table reports some 39,000 clones. Sequencing input: PBMCs. The receptors originated from a male donor in good health and CMV-seronegative.

This rearrangement joins TRBV6-5 to TRBJ1-5, with D perhaps matching TRBD1 (6 bases). This CDR3 comprises 15 residues. The V gene lost 4 bases and the J gene lost 1 base, with 11 bases spanning the gap. Germline loops: CDR1 MNHEY, CDR2 SVGAGI. CDR3 protein: CASSSGTRSNQPQHF. CDR3 in DNA: TGTGCCAGCAGTTCCGGGACACGGAGCAATCAGCCCCAGCATTTT.

The chain links TRBV15 to TRBJ1-1, with a tentative D call TRBD1 (6 bases). CDR3 length: 12 amino acids. The V and J ends lost 1 base and 8 bases respectively, with 8 bases between them. CDR1 and CDR2 from the germline V gene are LNHNV and YYDKDF (reference sequence). The CDR3 bases are TGTGCCACCAGCAGAGTAACAGGGGAAGCTTTCTTT. This gives the protein CATSRVTGEAFF.

The chain couples TRBV7-9 to TRBJ1-5; the D gene is possibly TRBD1 (5 bases). The V and J ends lost 8 bases and 4 bases respectively, with 15 bases between them. The CDR3 spans 14 residues. Per germline, CDR1 SEHNR and CDR2 FQNEAQ (reference sequence). The CDR3 DNA is TGTGCCAGCGCCCCGGGCGCAGGGAATCAGCCCCAGCATTTT. It codes for CASAPGAGNQPQHF.

The J gene is TRBJ1-5, the V gene TRBV7-8; D not resolved. V gave up 5 bases and J gave up 9 bases, with 20 bases separating them. The CDR3 is made up of 15 amino acids. In germline, CDR1 is SGHVS, CDR2 FQNEAQ. The CDR3 nucleotides read TGTGCCAGCAGCCCCCTGCCTCAGGCCGCGTTGCCCCAGCATTTT. This encodes CASSPLPQAALPQHF.

The chain uses TRBV5-1 and TRBJ2-5; TRBD2 matches at 11 bases. Germline loops: CDR1 SGHRS, CDR2 YFSETQ. The CDR3 extends over 17 amino acids. V was clipped by 0 bases and J by 3 bases; unmatched bases: 7. The CDR3 loop reads CASSLVLAGGLEETQYF. CDR3 DNA sequence: TGCGCCAGCAGCTTGGTGCTAGCGGGGGGATTAGAAGAGACCCAGTACTTC.

The chain combines TRBV5-4 with TRBJ1-2; D not resolved. This CDR3 is 13 amino acids long. Deletions cut 2 bases from V and 0 bases from J, with 5 bases between. Germline CDR1 and CDR2: SGHNT and YYREEE (reference sequence). The CDR3 sequence: CASSFATNYGYTF. The DNA for the CDR3 is TGTGCCAGCAGCTTCGCGACTAACTATGGCTACACCTTC.

V gene TRBV19 combines with J gene TRBJ2-1, with 9 positions matching TRBD2. V trimming: 3 bases; J trimming: 6 bases; junction bases outside the gene matches: 15. From germline, CDR1 is LNHDA and CDR2 SQIVND (reference sequence). The CDR3 has 18 residues. CDR3 sequence (DNA): TGTGCCAGTAGTATTTTACCGTCTGGGAGCGGGGGGATCAATGAGCAGTTCTTC. The encoded protein is CASSILPSGSGGINEQFF.

The chain couples TRBV10-3 to TRBJ1-2; 9 positions match TRBD1. Looked up from germline, CDR1 is ENHRY and CDR2 is SYGVKD. With 8 bases clipped from V and 3 bases from J, the junction kept 7 bases outside the gene matches. The CDR3 length is 14 residues. Written as DNA, the CDR3 is TGTGCCATCGGCCGGACAGGGGTTGACTATGGCTACACCTTC. The encoded protein is CAIGRTGVDYGYTF.

The chain recombines TRBV6-1 with TRBJ2-3; tentatively, D is TRBD1 (6 bases). V gave up 7 bases and J gave up 6 bases, with 17 bases separating them. CDR1 and CDR2 (germline): MNHNS, SASEGT. The length of the CDR3 is 14 residues. CDR3 DNA: TGTGCCAGCAAACAGGGCCTTAATATGGATACGCAGTATTTT. Protein: CASKQGLNMDTQYF.

The rearrangement joins TRBV29-1 to TRBJ1-1, with TRBD1 matching 8 bases. The CDR3 spans 12 residues. CDR1 is SQVTM and CDR2 is ANQGSEA in the germline V gene. Trimming took 7 bases from V and 1 from J; bases not matched to a gene: 2. CDR3 nucleotides: TGCAGCGCCGGGACAGGGAACACTGAAGCTTTCTTT. It specifies CSAGTGNTEAFF.

The CDR3: CASSRPGAYEQYF. The CDR3 DNA is TGTGCCAGCAGCAGACCGGGGGCCTACGAGCAGTACTTC. The chain uses TRBV7-9 and TRBJ2-7; D is possibly TRBD2 (6 bases). The germline V and J ends were trimmed by 5 bases and 2 bases, with 10 bases remaining between them. Germline V gene lookup returns CDR1 SEHNR and CDR2 FQNEAQ (reference sequence). This CDR3 contains 13 residues.

This chain uses TRBV15 with TRBJ1-5; D may be TRBD1 (5 bases). CDR3 length: 15 residues. V was pared by 5 bases and J by 4 bases, with 15 bases between. The V gene's germline CDR1 is LNHNV and CDR2 YYDKDF (reference sequence). DNA for the CDR3: TGTGCCACCAGCTTCACACCTTCAGGGAATCAGCCCCAGCATTTT. As protein: CATSFTPSGNQPQHF. The complete variable domain, with remaining parts taken from reference TRBV15 and TRBJ1-5, reads DAMVIQNPRYQVTQFGKPVTLSCSQTLNHNVMYWYQQKSSQAPKLLFHYYDKDFNNEADTPDNFQSRRPNTSFCFLDIRSPGLGDTAMYLCATSFTPSGNQPQHFGDGTRLSIL.

The gene calls are TRBV4-1 and TRBJ1-1; D is unclear. The germline V and J ends were trimmed by 1 base and 10 bases, with 13 bases remaining between them. In germline, CDR1 is MGHRA, CDR2 YSYEKL. This CDR3 contains 13 residues. The CDR3 loop is CASSQGSVRRAFF. CDR3 sequence (DNA): TGCGCCAGCAGCCAAGGATCAGTGAGGAGAGCTTTCTTT.

The rearrangement joins TRBV5-1 to TRBJ2-1, with 11 bases identical to TRBD2. The germline V gene encodes CDR1 SGHRS and CDR2 YFSETQ. V lost 0 bases, J lost 5 bases, and 10 bases stayed unmatched. This CDR3 region has 18 residues. In DNA form, the CDR3 reads TGCGCCAGCAGCTTGGAGCCGTCTAGCGGGGGGAAGAACAATGAGCAGTTCTTC. This codes for CASSLEPSSGGKNNEQFF.

CDR3: CASSFRTSTGELFF. The CDR3 DNA reads TGTGCCAGCAGTTTCCGGACATCCACCGGGGAGCTGTTTTTT. The chain is built from TRBV27 and TRBJ2-2; tentative D call: TRBD1 (5 bases). The CDR3 is 14 amino acids. Germline CDR1 MNHEY, CDR2 SMNVEV (reference sequence). V was shortened by 3 bases and J by 4 bases, with 9 bases between the two germline ends.

The chain uses TRBV18 and TRBJ1-5; D perhaps matches TRBD1 (6 bases). The CDR3 totals 20 residues. Germline CDR1 and CDR2: KGHSH and LQKENI. The V and J ends lost 3 bases and 2 bases respectively, with 26 bases between them. The CDR3 DNA reads as TGTGCCAGCTCACCTGTAAGAACAGGGACCAGTAGAAGCGGCAATCAGCCCCAGCATTTT. Residues: CASSPVRTGTSRSGNQPQHF.

The rearrangement joins TRBV7-9 to TRBJ2-5, with a tentative D call TRBD2 (5 bases). The CDR3 is 14 amino acids. V gave up 3 bases and J gave up 2 bases, with 10 bases separating them. CDR1 SEHNR and CDR2 FQNEAQ come from the germline V gene (reference sequence). The CDR3 region is CASSFRTGQETQYF. For the CDR3, the DNA is TGTGCCAGCAGCTTTAGGACGGGACAAGAGACCCAGTACTTC.

In DNA, the CDR3 is TGTGCCAGCAGCCAAGCCGTAGTCGACTATGGCTACACCTTC. The encoded protein is CASSQAVVDYGYTF. The chain carries TRBV4-2 and TRBJ1-2; D is uncertain. Germline V gene lookup returns CDR1 LGHNA and CDR2 YNFKEQ. V dropped 1 base and J dropped 3 bases, with 9 bases sitting between them. CDR3 size: 14 residues.

This sequence joins TRBV4-1 and TRBJ2-5; D might be TRBD2 (6 bases). V dropped 1 base and J dropped 5 bases, with 17 bases sitting between them. The CDR3 runs to 16 residues. Germline assignment: CDR1 MGHRA and CDR2 YSYEKL. The CDR3 DNA reads as TGCGCCAGCAGCCAAGGCGGGACTTCTTCTAGGGAGACCCAGTACTTC. Translated, it gives CASSQGGTSSRETQYF.

The rearrangement joins TRBV7-9 to TRBJ2-2; no definite D call. CDR1 and CDR2 (germline): SEHNR, FQNEAQ (reference sequence). This CDR3 comprises 15 residues. Between the trimmed V and J ends, which lost 5 bases and 3 bases, there was a span of 13 bases. This CDR3 reads CASSPSRDYTGELFF. DNA of the CDR3: TGTGCCAGCAGCCCGTCACGAGACTACACCGGGGAGCTGTTTTTT.

V usage is TRBV28 and J usage is TRBJ1-4; a weak D match, TRBD1 (6 bases). Germline V CDR1 and CDR2: MDHEN, SYDVKM. This CDR3 contains 18 residues. V lost 3 bases and J lost 0, with 17 bases in between. The CDR3 is CASSFRHRALATNEKLFF. The CDR3 DNA sequence: TGTGCCAGCAGTTTCCGTCACAGGGCCCTCGCAACTAATGAAAAACTGTTTTTT.

This chain links TRBV19 with TRBJ2-2; tentative D call: TRBD1 (5 bases). Deletions cut 7 bases from V and 3 bases from J, with 18 bases between. Germline V CDR1 and CDR2: LNHDA, SQIVND (reference sequence). This CDR3 has 16 residues. CDR3 in amino acids: CASTAAWWGDTGELFF. As DNA, the CDR3 is TGTGCCAGTACCGCGGCGTGGTGGGGCGACACCGGGGAGCTGTTTTTT. Drawing the rest from reference TRBV19 and TRBJ2-2, the complete variable domain is DGGITQSPKYLFRKEGQNVTLSCEQNLNHDAMYWYRQDPGQGLRLIYYSQIVNDFQKGDIAEGYSVSREKKESFPLTVTSAQKNPTAFYLCASTAAWWGDTGELFFGEGSRLTVL.

The chain carries TRBV6-5 and TRBJ2-5; TRBD2 is a possible D gene (6 bases). CDR1 and CDR2 from the germline V gene are MNHEY and SVGAGI. The length of the CDR3 is 14 residues. V gave up 2 bases and J gave up 3 bases, with 10 bases separating them. Here the CDR3 reads CASSYGDLEETQYF. As DNA, the CDR3 is TGTGCCAGCAGTTACGGGGACTTAGAAGAGACCCAGTACTTC.

This chain uses TRBV6-6 with TRBJ2-1, with 10 positions matching TRBD1. The CDR3 spans 16 residues. V lost 7 bases, J lost 6 bases, and 12 bases stayed unmatched. The germline V gene has CDR1 MNHNY and CDR2 SVGAGI (reference sequence). Written as DNA, the CDR3 is TGTGCCAGCACCAACGTCGGGACAGGGGTCGGCAATGAGCAGTTCTTC. This gives the protein CASTNVGTGVGNEQFF.